This T cell receptor (beta chain) is from a study of PD-1 blockade in classical Hodgkin lymphoma. Only in-frame clones appear in the TCRdb table, and some are missing; sequencing was by immunoSEQ multiplex PCR. The sample shows under 20,000 clones, over 65% of them seen only once. The V segment lost 2 bases and the J segment 6 bases; nucleotides outside the gene matches: 8. This CDR3 spans 15 amino acids. Per the germline V gene, CDR1 is SGHRS and CDR2 is YFSETQ. Described time point: cycle 4 day 1 (C4D1), after five to seven weeks of nivolumab. All trial patients relapsed after autologous stem cell transplantation. Negative selection with magnetic separation was used to purify CD4+ T cells from thawed PBMCs. The study recorded best responses of complete response, partial response or progressive disease.

The chain is built from TRBV5-1 and TRBJ1-2, with TRBD1 matching over 9 bases. This clonotype originated in a human donor with classical Hodgkin lymphoma. The starting material was CD4+ T cells from blood, obtained before the fourth cycle of nivolumab. CDR3 sequence: CASSFGTGWTNGYTF. DNA of the CDR3: TGCGCCAGCAGCTTTGGGACAGGGTGGACGAATGGCTACACCTTC.